Presented here are 10 T cell receptor beta chains from one specimen sequenced in a study of T cell responses to AZD1222 COVID-19 vaccine. The data were produced by immunoSEQ multiplex PCR, yet TCRdb's version contains in-frame clones alone and is incomplete. The sample has roughly 120,000 clones; 88% are singletons. The sequencing used peripheral blood, collected on day 0 of MenACWY control vaccination. These TCRs come from an adult in good health.

The chain combines TRBV18 with TRBJ2-5, with D unclear. V was clipped by 5 bases and J by 4 bases, with 14 bases between them. Germline V gene data show CDR1 as KGHSH and CDR2 as LQKENI. This CDR3 contains 14 residues. This CDR3 reads CASSSNQRLETQYF. CDR3 bases: TGTGCCAGCTCATCTAATCAGAGACTAGAGACCCAGTACTTC.

A single count supports this clone. The chain has TRBV6-5 and TRBJ2-7; D is unclear. The CDR3 spans 14 residues. The V gene lost 6 bases and the J gene lost 6 bases, with 18 bases spanning the gap. Germline V gene lookup returns CDR1 MNHEY and CDR2 SVGAGI. The CDR3 protein is CASSFGPIGSEQYF. The CDR3, as DNA: TGTGCCAGCAGCTTCGGGCCCATTGGGTCCGAGCAGTACTTC.

The chain has TRBV5-5 and TRBJ1-1, with TRBD1 identical over 9 bases. This CDR3 is 16 amino acids long. The V gene end was trimmed by 4 bases and the J gene end by 0 bases; junction bases not matched to a gene: 7. The V gene's germline CDR1 is SGHKS and CDR2 YYEKEE (reference sequence). CDR3 loop: CASSLGTGFMNTEAFF. CDR3 in DNA: TGTGCCAGCAGCCTCGGGACAGGGTTCATGAACACTGAAGCTTTCTTT.

In this sample, this clone turned up a few times. The chain joins TRBV28 to TRBJ1-2; 7 bases line up with TRBD1. The CDR3 totals 16 residues. The junction had 9 bases not matched to a gene; V was cut back by 1 base and J by 4 bases. Germline loops: CDR1 MDHEN, CDR2 SYDVKM. This chain's CDR3 is CASSLLGQQSTYGYTF. CDR3 sequence (DNA): TGTGCCAGCAGTTTATTGGGACAGCAGAGTACCTATGGCTACACCTTC.

The chain couples TRBV23-1 to TRBJ1-5, with TRBD1 matching over 10 bases. TRBV23-1 is recorded as an ORF, its role being uncertain. The V and J ends lost 6 bases and 1 base, in that order; junction bases with no gene match: 6. The CDR3 is 16 residues long. CDR3 amino acids: CASRPTGGGSNQPQHF. The CDR3 nucleotides read TGCGCCAGCAGGCCGACAGGGGGCGGAAGCAATCAGCCCCAGCATTTT.

The rearrangement uses TRBV24-1 and TRBJ2-7; tentatively, D is TRBD1 (6 bases). This CDR3 has 16 amino acids. Germline CDR1 and CDR2: KGHDR and SFDVKD. V lost 2 bases and J lost 3, with 16 bases in between. The CDR3 sequence: CATSDSTGYAGYEQYF. The CDR3 nucleotides are TGTGCCACCAGTGATTCCACAGGGTATGCGGGCTACGAGCAGTACTTC.

This rearrangement joins TRBV5-1 to TRBJ1-5; no clear D. The CDR3 runs 13 residues. Trimming took off 4 bases at V and 5 bases at J, with 10 bases between the two ends. Germline-derived CDR1 and CDR2 are SGHRS and YFSETQ. For the CDR3, the DNA is TGCGCCAGCAGCCCCGTACCCGATCAGCCCCAGCATTTT. As protein: CASSPVPDQPQHF.

This rearrangement joins TRBV27 to TRBJ2-1, with 13 nucleotides matching TRBD2. This CDR3 has 16 amino acids. The J segment lost 9 bases and the V segment lost 4 bases, leaving 9 bases of the junction unmatched. Germline values: CDR1 MNHEY, CDR2 SMNVEV (reference sequence). CDR3 sequence reads: CASSSGTSGVISEQFF. The CDR3, as DNA: TGTGCCAGCAGTTCCGGGACTAGCGGGGTCATCAGTGAGCAGTTCTTC.

This chain links TRBV21-1 with TRBJ2-7; the table's D gene call, TRBD2, was not cross checked with the DNA. TRBV21-1 is labeled a pseudogene. There are 13 residues in the CDR3. CDR3 in amino acids: CASSHHLTYEQYF. The CDR3 nucleotides read TGTGCCAGCAGCCACCACTTGACTTACGAGCAGTACTTC.

CDR3 sequence: CASSWTRNTEAFF. The CDR3 DNA is TGTGCCAGCAGTTGGACCAGGAACACTGAAGCTTTCTTT. This chain links TRBV28 with TRBJ1-1; D remains ambiguous. V lost 4 bases and J 1 base, leaving 7 bases between the germline ends. From germline, CDR1 is MDHEN and CDR2 SYDVKM. The CDR3 runs to 13 residues.